This T cell receptor (beta chain) emerged from a study of early T cells in non-severe SARS-CoV-2 infection. Trimming pared 0 bases from V and 5 bases from J, leaving 14 bases between. In germline, CDR1 is SGHRS, CDR2 YFSETQ. The CDR3 runs to 16 residues. This clonotype came up many times. One entry per CDR3 protein results from TCRdb running MiXCR on the 5' RACE reads. Of about 32,000 distinct CDR3 sequences listed, about 5% are singletons. The chain uses TRBV5-1 and TRBJ1-4; D might be TRBD1 (5 bases). The receptor comes from an adult who was a healthcare worker with PCR-confirmed SARS-CoV-2 infection or an uninfected control (not recorded which). What was sequenced was whole blood. CDR3 DNA: TGCGCCAGCAGCTTGGCATCCGGGACGGGGAATGAAAAACTGTTTTTT. It is translated as CASSLASGTGNEKLFF.